This T cell receptor beta chain was identified during a study of human T cells and chemical hapten exposure (dated by TCRdb to about 2021). With regard to the full study: For sensitization, 2% DPC in acetone was applied to a 2 cm by 2 cm area of upper inner arm skin. Libraries were pooled for sequencing, and per-sample TCR yields varied mainly because of small differences in library volumes within the pool. For TCR sequencing, blood came from some 31 alopecia patients at anywhere from one to four time points (pre-sensitization, 2, 6 and 24 weeks). The mostly female patient cohort included alopecia areata with under or over 50% scalp involvement, alopecia totalis and alopecia universalis. Throughout the study period of about 23 weeks, patients also received therapeutic DPC doses to the scalp every week. In alopecia patients, the study followed how the peripheral blood TCR repertoire changed in vivo over primary and secondary sensitization to diphenylcyclopropenone (DPC), a hapten. Blood was sampled from patients pre-sensitization (week 0) and at 2, 6 and about 24 weeks after DPC sensitization. Patch testing was performed on the upper back with Finn chambers containing 0.01% DPC, and the patch tests were scored after 6 days according to International Contact Dermatitis Research Group standards.

This clonotype was observed many times. The antigen it recognizes is unknown. Per-base quality was not reported, and no clone a single base away is much larger than it. In light of the paper, this sample's time point label describes: patch test 1, 2 weeks after DPC sensitization. According to the study, the label for this sample's treatment or condition signals: therapeutic diphenylcyclopropenone sensitization with weekly scalp DPC. At every patch-test visit, the blood draw took place before the patch test was put on. Patients were considered eligible if aged 18 to 70, diagnosed with alopecia and deemed suitable for DPC therapy, and patients were excluded if pregnant. Total RNA was extracted from unfractionated whole blood collected in Tempus Blood RNA tubes. From the germline V gene (reference sequence), CDR1 is MNHEY and CDR2 is SMNVEV. The CDR3, from cysteine to phenylalanine, totals 11 residues. The DNA shown is the 33-base CDR3, in frame from base 1. V loses 10 bases of germline sequence and J loses 6 bases, and the interval between the two ends is 12 bases.

Broader findings and caveats from the paper: Patch test score was positively correlated with the number of PT1 expanded TCRs, with significance at thresholds 8, 16 and 32 but not at 4. DPC sensitization did not change the number of TCRs with a frequency above 1 in 1000, and there was no evidence of changes in global repertoire structure. Compared with pre-sensitization or healthy control sets, expanded TCRs formed significantly more large CDR3 similarity clusters, which is consistent with antigen-driven responses. Repeated subsampling changed both the strength of the expansion versus patch-test correlation and the threshold at which the correlation became significant. Because all patients had alopecia, a presumed autoimmune disease, the immune response of the patients might differ from that of healthy individuals.

The library was produced with RACE. The sequencer was a NextSeq 500. Library preparation attached unique molecular identifiers to individual cDNA molecules for quantitative, reproducible TCR counting. From each blood RNA sample, both TCR alpha and TCR beta chains were sequenced. In the authors' own workflow: Samples had a median of roughly 98,000 TCRs, with a range from about 23,224 to 690,600. The Decombinator software suite was used to annotate V, J and CDR3 in the TCR reads. Every sample was subsampled to the same number of TCRs (28,000) for the PS versus PT1 abundance plots. Expanded TCRs were defined as absent before sensitization and observed at least eight times at the 2-week time point. Using fastp at Q25 and MiXCR, TCRdb reprocessed the public reads and kept productive beta chains. One record per CDR3 amino acid sequence lists the most common genes and DNA. In this record, the V and J calls reflect TCRdb's handling and not the investigators' own analysis. In all, the sample holds 370,000 or so distinct CDR3 sequences, and approximately 5.1% of those were seen once. 2% to 2.5% of the sample belongs to the ten largest clones.

The sequenced sample was whole blood, obtained in connection with sensitization to the hapten diphenylcyclopropenone (DPC). This receptor chain uses TRBV27 and TRBJ2-5; D gene: possibly TRBD1, on 6 matching bases. The clonotype was recovered from a woman aged 45-59 years with alopecia areata. Some clones in this sample may be carry-over from other donors' samples. The DNA reads TGTGCCACCTTCACAGGGAAGACCCAGTACTTC. The resulting protein is CATFTGKTQYF.